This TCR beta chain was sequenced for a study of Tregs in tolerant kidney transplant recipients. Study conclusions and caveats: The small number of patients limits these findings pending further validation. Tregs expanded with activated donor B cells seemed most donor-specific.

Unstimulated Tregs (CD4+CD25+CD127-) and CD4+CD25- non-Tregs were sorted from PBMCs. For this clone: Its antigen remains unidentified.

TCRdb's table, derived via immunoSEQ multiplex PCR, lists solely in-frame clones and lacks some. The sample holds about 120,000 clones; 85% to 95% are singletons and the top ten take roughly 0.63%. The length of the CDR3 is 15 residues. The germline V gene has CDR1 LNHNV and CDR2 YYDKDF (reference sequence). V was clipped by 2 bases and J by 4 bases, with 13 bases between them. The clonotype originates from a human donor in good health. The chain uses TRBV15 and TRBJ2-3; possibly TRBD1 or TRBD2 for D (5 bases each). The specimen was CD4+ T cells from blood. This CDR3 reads CATSRRGVAPDTQYF. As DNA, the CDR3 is TGTGCCACCAGCAGACGAGGGGTGGCCCCAGATACGCAGTATTTT.